Each of the 25 T cell receptor beta chains below was sequenced from the same sample in a study of T cell clonotyping in hematopoietic cell transplantation. Time point here: recipient sample about 28 days before transplant, after cytoreduction. Data came from immunoSEQ multiplex PCR; TCRdb stores just in-frame clones and leaves some out. The table has around 26,000 clones, around 82% seen once; the top ten hold approximately 1.7%. The sequencing used peripheral blood mononuclear cells, collected before stem cell transplant. These receptors all come from a man in his forties with acute myeloid leukemia. Some clones in this sample may be carry-over from other donors' samples.

The V call is TRBV19, the J call TRBJ1-2; D is undetermined. V was pared by 10 bases and J by 5 bases, with 8 bases between. The CDR3 is 10 residues long. In germline, CDR1 is LNHDA, CDR2 SQIVND (reference sequence). The DNA of the CDR3 is TGTGCCACGTACGGGTATGGCTACACCTTC. It yields the protein CATYGYGYTF.

The chain recombines TRBV7-2 with TRBJ1-5, with D unclear. The CDR3 is 12 residues long. Germline V gene lookup returns CDR1 SGHTA and CDR2 FQGNSA. The V end was cut by 0 bases, the J end by 9 bases, with 6 bases between. The CDR3 DNA follows: TGTGCCAGCAGCTTAGCGCATTTGCCCCAGCATTTT. This sequence encodes CASSLAHLPQHF.

The V call is TRBV11-3, the J call TRBJ1-3; D not certain. Germline CDR1 SGHNT, CDR2 YENEEA. This CDR3 is built from 15 residues. Trimming stripped 7 bases from V and 0 bases from J, with 13 bases between. The CDR3 loop reads CASNDSPISGNTIYF. The CDR3 DNA is TGTGCCAGCAATGATTCACCGATCTCTGGAAACACCATATATTTT.

J is TRBJ2-7 and V is TRBV2; a possible D gene is TRBD2 (6 bases). Trimming removed 3 bases from V and 5 bases from J, with 8 bases in between. Per germline, CDR1 SNHLY and CDR2 FYNNEI. The CDR3 totals 12 residues. CDR3 in DNA: TGTGCCAGCAGTGACGGAGGGAACGAGCAGTACTTC. This translates into CASSDGGNEQYF.

V and J are TRBV7-6 and TRBJ2-7; TRBD1 matches at 10 bases. CDR1 is SGHVS and CDR2 is FNYEAQ in the germline V gene. The CDR3 consists of 14 residues. V was pared by 5 bases and J by 6 bases, with 7 bases of the junction left unmatched. The CDR3 region is CASSLRQGATEQYF. DNA of the CDR3: TGTGCCAGCAGCCTTAGACAGGGGGCTACCGAGCAGTACTTC.

J is TRBJ2-5 and V is TRBV29-1; tentatively, D is TRBD1 (5 bases). This CDR3 contains 11 residues. V dropped 5 bases and J dropped 4 bases, with 8 bases sitting between them. Germline V lookup: CDR1 SQVTM, CDR2 ANQGSEA. CDR3 in DNA: TGCAGCGTTTCTCAGGGAGAGACCCAGTACTTC. Amino acid sequence: CSVSQGETQYF.

The genes are TRBV7-2 and TRBJ2-7; D may be TRBD2 (5 bases). V shed 5 bases and J shed 2 bases, with 13 bases lying between them. Germline V gene sequence: CDR1 SGHTA, CDR2 FQGNSA. The CDR3 length is 14 residues. The CDR3 loop reads CASSPQPGTYEQYF. In DNA, the CDR3 is TGTGCCAGCAGCCCACAACCGGGGACCTACGAGCAGTACTTC.

The chain is built from TRBV21-1 and TRBJ1-2; the D segment call TRBD1 is taken from the table without a DNA check. TRBV21-1 counts as a pseudogene. The CDR3 loop spans 13 amino acids. This CDR3 is CASSRDRDYGYTF. Here the CDR3 DNA reads TGTGCCAGCAGCAGGGACAGGGACTATGGCTACACCTTC.

The table lists this clone with a count of one. The chain has TRBV19 and TRBJ2-7, with D possibly being TRBD1 (6 bases). Deletions cut 4 bases from V and 1 base from J, with 11 bases between. The CDR3 has 14 amino acids. In germline, CDR1 is LNHDA, CDR2 SQIVND (reference sequence). DNA for the CDR3: TGTGCCAGTAGTACAGGGACAAATTCCTACGAGCAGTACTTC. Amino acid sequence: CASSTGTNSYEQYF.

The chain recombines TRBV29-1 with TRBJ2-7, with D unclear. Germline CDR1 and CDR2: SQVTM and ANQGSEA. The CDR3 has 13 residues. V lost 5 bases and J lost 3, with 14 bases in between. The CDR3 loop reads CSVKGILSYEQYF. The CDR3 bases are TGCAGCGTTAAAGGGATCCTCAGCTACGAGCAGTACTTC.

J is TRBJ1-6 and V is TRBV12-5, with unresolved D. There are 15 residues in the CDR3. From germline, CDR1 is LGHNT and CDR2 FRNRAP. V lost 6 bases, J lost 0 bases, and 9 bases lay in between. CDR3 residues: CASGRVSSYNSPLHF. The DNA of the CDR3 is TGTGCTAGTGGCCGGGTTAGCTCCTATAATTCACCCCTCCACTTT.

CDR3 loop: CASSLVGIPYEQYF. The CDR3 region has the DNA TGTGCCAGCAGCTTGGTGGGGATCCCCTACGAGCAGTACTTC. The rearrangement joins TRBV5-4 to TRBJ2-7; D gene uncertain. Germline CDR1 reads SGHNT; CDR2 reads YYREEE (reference sequence). CDR3 size: 14 residues. V lost 0 bases and J lost 2, with 9 bases in between.

CDR3 in DNA: TGTGCCAGCAGCTTAATCCCAGGGAGGTACAATGAGCAGTTCTTC. Its protein product is CASSLIPGRYNEQFF. V gene TRBV7-2 combines with J gene TRBJ2-1, with a possible D match to TRBD2 (6 bases). The CDR3 has 15 amino acids. V was pared by 2 bases and J by 4 bases, with 12 bases between. Germline-derived CDR1 and CDR2 are SGHTA and FQGNSA.

The chain links TRBV5-6 to TRBJ2-5, with D perhaps given as TRBD1 or TRBD2 (5 bases each). The CDR3 has 15 residues. V gave up 1 base and J gave up 3 bases, with 13 bases separating them. From germline, CDR1 is SGHDT and CDR2 YYEEEE. The CDR3 DNA reads TGTGCCAGCAGCTTGTTCGGGACGGACGAAGAGACCCAGTACTTC. It specifies CASSLFGTDEETQYF.

J is TRBJ1-5 and V is TRBV7-2; 7 nucleotides match TRBD1. V trimming: 5 bases; J trimming: 10 bases; junction bases outside the gene matches: 14. Germline V gene lookup returns CDR1 SGHTA and CDR2 FQGNSA. The CDR3 is 15 amino acids. The CDR3 loop is CASSQGGQRSGPQHF. The CDR3 nucleotides read TGTGCCAGCAGCCAAGGGGGACAGCGGAGCGGACCCCAGCATTTT.

The chain links TRBV7-9 to TRBJ2-2; D possibly corresponds to TRBD2 (6 bases). Trimming cost V 6 bases and J 1 base, with 15 bases left between them. Per germline, CDR1 SEHNR and CDR2 FQNEAQ (reference sequence). The CDR3 covers 16 residues. The CDR3 bases are TGTGCCAGCAGTCCCCGGGAGAAACTGAACACCGGGGAGCTGTTTTTT. Amino acids: CASSPREKLNTGELFF.

The chain uses TRBV7-6 and TRBJ2-1, with D tentatively TRBD1 (6 bases). The CDR3 covers 14 residues. CDR1 is SGHVS and CDR2 is FNYEAQ in the germline V gene. Deletions cut 1 base from V and 7 bases from J, with 11 bases between. CDR3 residues: CASSLGGQVNEQFF. CDR3 coding DNA: TGTGCCAGCAGCTTAGGGGGGCAGGTTAATGAGCAGTTCTTC.

The chain is built from TRBV20-1 and TRBJ1-2, with TRBD1 as a possible D gene (6 bases). Trimming took 8 bases from V and 4 from J, leaving 11 bases between them. This CDR3 is built from 11 residues. CDR1 is DFQATT, CDR2 SNEGSKA, per germline (reference sequence). CDR3 bases: TGCAGTAGACAGGTTCTCTATGGCTACACCTTC. Encoded protein: CSRQVLYGYTF.

The J gene is TRBJ1-2, the V gene TRBV28; no clear D. Deletions cut 3 bases from V and 4 bases from J, with 12 bases between. CDR1 and CDR2 from the germline V gene are MDHEN and SYDVKM. This CDR3 is built from 14 residues. The CDR3 sequence: CASSFPLDAYGYTF. CDR3 nucleotides: TGTGCCAGCAGTTTTCCGCTTGACGCCTATGGCTACACCTTC.

The J gene is TRBJ1-2, the V gene TRBV6-5, with a tentative D call TRBD1 (6 bases). Trimming shortened V by 5 bases and J by 7 bases, and 8 bases separated the two germline ends. The CDR3 sequence is 11 residues long. From germline, CDR1 is MNHEY and CDR2 SVGAGI. This chain's CDR3 is CASSTGRGYTF. CDR3 DNA sequence: TGTGCCAGCAGTACAGGGCGTGGCTACACCTTC.

The chain combines TRBV27 with TRBJ1-1; a weak D match, TRBD1 (6 bases). Trimming pared 6 bases from V and 4 bases from J, leaving 12 bases between. Germline V gives CDR1 MNHEY, CDR2 SMNVEV (reference sequence). CDR3 length: 13 residues. CDR3 loop: CASRNRAATEAFF. CDR3 bases: TGTGCCAGCAGAAACAGGGCGGCCACTGAAGCTTTCTTT.

This clone was counted between two and nine times. V gene TRBV9 combines with J gene TRBJ1-6, with D perhaps matching TRBD1 (5 bases). The CDR3 is made up of 14 amino acids. V was pared by 3 bases and J by 6 bases, with 10 bases between. The V gene's germline CDR1 is SGDLS and CDR2 YYNGEE. CDR3 nucleotides: TGTGCCAGCAGCGCTAGGGACTCTAATTCACCCCTCCACTTT. It encodes CASSARDSNSPLHF.

The chain has TRBV2 and TRBJ2-3; 11 nucleotides line up with TRBD2. The germline CDR1 and CDR2 sequences are SNHLY and FYNNEI. This CDR3 comprises 17 residues. Trimming removed 6 bases from V and 2 bases from J; junction bases left unmatched: 10. CDR3 amino acids: CASRPIRTSGHTDTQYF. The CDR3, as DNA: TGTGCCAGCAGACCAATTCGGACTAGCGGGCACACAGATACGCAGTATTTT.

The chain carries TRBV6-6 and TRBJ1-2; D is unresolved. The CDR3 runs to 12 residues. The V end lost 7 bases, the J end lost 4 bases, and 10 bases lay between the germline ends. CDR1 MNHNY and CDR2 SVGAGI come from the germline V gene (reference sequence). The CDR3 DNA is TGTGCCAGCACCGGGTCTGCCTATGGCTACACCTTC. Translated: CASTGSAYGYTF.

The genes are TRBV5-1 and TRBJ2-1; D is ambiguous. Trimming cost V 4 bases and J 0 bases, with 8 bases left between them. The CDR3 runs to 14 residues. Germline CDR1 SGHRS, CDR2 YFSETQ. The CDR3 nucleotides read TGCGCCAGCAGCCTACAGAGCTCCTACAATGAGCAGTTCTTC. Its translation: CASSLQSSYNEQFF.